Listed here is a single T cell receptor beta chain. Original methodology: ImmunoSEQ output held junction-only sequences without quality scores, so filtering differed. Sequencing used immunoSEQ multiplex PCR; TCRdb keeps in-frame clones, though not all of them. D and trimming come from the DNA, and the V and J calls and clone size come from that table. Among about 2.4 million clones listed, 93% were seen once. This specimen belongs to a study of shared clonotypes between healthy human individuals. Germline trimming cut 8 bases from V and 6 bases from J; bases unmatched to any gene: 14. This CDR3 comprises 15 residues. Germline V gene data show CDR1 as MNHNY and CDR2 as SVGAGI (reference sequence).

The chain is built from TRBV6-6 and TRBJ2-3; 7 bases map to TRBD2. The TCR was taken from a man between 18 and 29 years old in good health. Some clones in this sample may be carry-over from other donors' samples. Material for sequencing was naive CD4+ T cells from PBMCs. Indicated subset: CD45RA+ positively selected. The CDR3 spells CASSLEGGRGDTQYF. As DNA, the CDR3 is TGTGCCAGCTCCCTAGAAGGCGGGAGAGGTGATACGCAGTATTTT.